Shown below are 2 T cell receptor beta chains from a single sample sequenced in a study of blood T cell repertoires in COVID-19. This table comes from immunoSEQ multiplex PCR, and its TCRdb copy is limited to in-frame clones, with some not included. The sample holds 250,000 or so clones, approximately 89% seen once. The specimen was peripheral blood. The receptors were gathered from a middle-aged man with active or convalescent COVID-19.

This clone was observed once. V is TRBV19 and J is TRBJ2-3, with 11 bases fitting TRBD2. V shed 4 bases, J shed 2 bases, and the junction held 2 bases outside the gene matches. Germline V gene sequence: CDR1 LNHDA, CDR2 SQIVND (reference sequence). CDR3 length: 15 residues. The CDR3 coding sequence is TGTGCCAGTAGTACTAGCGGGGGGAACACAGATACGCAGTATTTT. Its translation: CASSTSGGNTDTQYF.

This chain connects TRBV28 to TRBJ1-5; possible D gene TRBD1, 5 bases. V gave up 5 bases and J gave up 0 bases, with 8 bases separating them. There are 14 residues in the CDR3. Per the germline V gene, CDR1 is MDHEN and CDR2 is SYDVKM. The CDR3 DNA reads as TGTGCCAGCAGTGTACAGGATAGCAATCAGCCCCAGCATTTT. The encoded protein is CASSVQDSNQPQHF.